This T cell receptor delta chain is from a study of gamma-delta T cells after stem cell transplantation. CDR1 is GEAIGNYY and CDR2 is EKD in the germline V gene. CDR3 size: 15 residues. Sample share makes this clone medium-sized. The likely explanation is a read error, given a far larger clone one base away. With CATT, TCRdb re-called clones from the RT-PCR reads. The sample contains 2,500 to 3,500 delta-chain clones, around 1.7% of which appear only once. Material for sequencing was gamma-delta T cells. The rearrangement uses TRDV2 and TRDJ1; D is undetermined. The clonotype originates from a human donor. It is not recorded whose cells these are; they may come from a transplant donor. The CDR3 DNA follows: TGTGCCCGTGACACCCTATCCGGTTACACCGATAAACTCATCTTT. It specifies CARDTLSGYTDKLIF.